This T cell receptor (beta chain) emerged from a study of OX40 agonist ivuxolimab in advanced cancers. This table comes from immunoSEQ multiplex PCR, and its TCRdb copy is limited to in-frame clones, with some not included. Here the sample spans some 98,000 clones, 90% to 95% being singletons. The input for sequencing was CD4+ or CD8+ T cells sorted from blood, taken in a trial of the OX40 agonist ivuxolimab. The TCR was taken from an adult with an advanced solid tumor such as melanoma, head and neck, liver or kidney cancer.

For the CDR3, the DNA is TGTGCCAGCAGTTTAACAACAGGGCGACTGTTTTTT. This encodes CASSLTTGRLFF. V usage is TRBV28 and J usage is TRBJ1-4; TRBD1 is a possible D gene (6 bases). CDR3 size: 12 residues. CDR1 is MDHEN and CDR2 is SYDVKM in the germline V gene. The ends were cut back, 2 bases at V and 13 bases at J, with 11 bases in the middle.